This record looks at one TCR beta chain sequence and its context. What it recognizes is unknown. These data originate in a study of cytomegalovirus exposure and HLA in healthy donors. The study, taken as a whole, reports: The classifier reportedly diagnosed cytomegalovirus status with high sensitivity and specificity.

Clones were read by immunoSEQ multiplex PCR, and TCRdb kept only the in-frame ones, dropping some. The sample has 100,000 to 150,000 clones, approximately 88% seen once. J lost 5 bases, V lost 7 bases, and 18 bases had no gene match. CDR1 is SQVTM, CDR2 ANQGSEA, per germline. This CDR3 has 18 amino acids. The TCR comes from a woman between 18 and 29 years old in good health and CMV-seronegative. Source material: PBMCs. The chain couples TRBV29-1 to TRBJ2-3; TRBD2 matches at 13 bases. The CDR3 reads CSGVGTSGIPGGGDTQYF. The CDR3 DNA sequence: TGCAGCGGTGTGGGGACTAGCGGGATTCCAGGGGGGGGAGATACGCAGTATTTT.